Following are 5 T cell receptor beta chains from one sample sequenced in a study of blood T cell repertoires in COVID-19. Profiling relied on immunoSEQ multiplex PCR, and the TCRdb table lists in-frame clones only, not all of them. The sample gives 70,000 to 100,000 clones, about 88% of which show up once; 40% to 55% is in the top ten. Material: peripheral blood. These receptors all come from a human donor in a cohort sampled during active COVID-19.

The chain uses TRBV7-8 and TRBJ2-7; TRBD2 matches at 8 bases. V lost 5 bases and J lost 3; bases outside the gene matches: 6. The CDR3 runs 14 residues. The germline CDR1 and CDR2 sequences are SGHVS and FQNEAQ. The CDR3 reads CASSRGGTSYEQYF. CDR3 nucleotides: TGTGCCAGCAGCCGAGGAGGGACTAGCTACGAGCAGTACTTC.

The chain carries TRBV4-2 and TRBJ2-1; 16 nucleotides line up with TRBD2. The V gene end was trimmed by 4 bases and the J gene end by 6 bases; junction bases not matched to a gene: 9. The CDR3 consists of 18 residues. Germline V gene sequence: CDR1 LGHNA, CDR2 YNFKEQ. The CDR3 bases are TGTGCCAGCAGCCTGGTAGGGGGGACTAGCGGGAGGGCCAATGAGCAGTTCTTC. The encoded protein is CASSLVGGTSGRANEQFF.

The rearrangement joins TRBV5-1 to TRBJ2-7; TRBD2 aligns across 7 bases. Germline V lookup: CDR1 SGHRS, CDR2 YFSETQ. There are 14 residues in the CDR3. Trimming cost V 4 bases and J 4 bases; bases outside gene matches: 8. The CDR3 DNA reads TGCGCCAGCAGCCAGACTAGCACTCCTTACGAGCAGTACTTC. Encoded protein: CASSQTSTPYEQYF.

The CDR3 nucleotides are TGTGCCACCAGTGATTTATCGGGAGGGACCGAAAAACTGTTTTTT. As protein: CATSDLSGGTEKLFF. The chain carries TRBV24-1 and TRBJ1-4, with D possibly TRBD1 on 5 matching bases. CDR1 is KGHDR and CDR2 is SFDVKD in the germline V gene. The CDR3 has 15 residues. Trimming took 1 base from V and 8 from J, leaving 13 bases between them.

The gene calls are TRBV6-5 and TRBJ2-7, with 11 nucleotides matching TRBD1. J gave up 4 bases and V 6 bases, and 5 bases lay outside the gene matches. The CDR3 has 14 residues. CDR1 and CDR2 (germline): MNHEY, SVGAGI. The CDR3 protein is CASRAGTGGYEQYF. The CDR3 DNA reads TGTGCCAGCAGGGCCGGGACAGGGGGGTACGAGCAGTACTTC.